The 15 T cell receptor beta chains below were found in one sample sequenced in a study of T cell responses to AZD1222 COVID-19 vaccine. TCRdb's copy holds only in-frame clones and misses some; the assay was immunoSEQ multiplex PCR. In the table there are around 100,000 clones, 80% to 90% of which are singletons. This sample comprised peripheral blood, obtained on day 0 of MenACWY control vaccination. These receptors were obtained from an adult in good health.

V gene TRBV5-1 combines with J gene TRBJ2-1, with D hard to call. V gave up 1 base and J gave up 7 bases, with 15 bases separating them. The CDR3 extends over 15 amino acids. The germline gives CDR1 SGHRS, CDR2 YFSETQ. The CDR3 DNA sequence: TGCGCCAGCAGCTTGTTAAGTGGTTCAGCAAATGAGCAGTTCTTC. Translated, it gives CASSLLSGSANEQFF.

This sequence joins TRBV10-3 and TRBJ1-2; 8 nucleotides align to TRBD1. The CDR3 spans 15 residues. With V trimmed by 0 bases and J by 1 base, 1 base remained unmatched. Per germline, CDR1 ENHRY and CDR2 SYGVKD. As DNA, the CDR3 is TGTGCCATCAGTGAGTCGACAGGGGTTAACTATGGCTACACCTTC. Protein sequence: CAISESTGVNYGYTF.

The V gene is TRBV11-2, the J gene TRBJ1-1, with D perhaps TRBD1 (6 bases). Trimming cost V 4 bases and J 3 bases, with 12 bases left between them. Per the germline V gene, CDR1 is SGHAT and CDR2 is FQNNGV. This CDR3 contains 14 residues. CDR3 sequence: CASSSLQGYTEAFF. CDR3 nucleotides: TGTGCCAGCAGCTCCCTACAGGGTTACACTGAAGCTTTCTTT.

This sequence joins TRBV5-6 and TRBJ1-2, with D hard to call. The CDR3 spans 13 residues. V was clipped by 0 bases and J by 4 bases, with 7 bases between them. Germline V gene data show CDR1 as SGHDT and CDR2 as YYEEEE. CDR3 nucleotides: TGTGCCAGCAGCTTGGGTTTGGGCTATGGCTACACCTTC. Protein product: CASSLGLGYGYTF. The complete variable domain, with remaining parts taken from reference TRBV5-6 and TRBJ1-2, reads DAGVTQSPTHLIKTRGQQVTLRCSPKSGHDTVSWYQQALGQGPQFIFQYYEEEERQRGNFPDRFSGHQFPNYSSELNVNALLLGDSALYLCASSLGLGYGYTFGSGTRLTVV.

The chain is built from TRBV5-8 and TRBJ1-5; D is uncertain. The CDR3 runs to 14 residues. Germline V gene sequence: CDR1 SGHTS, CDR2 YDEGEE. Deletions cut 4 bases from V and 3 bases from J, with 11 bases between. The CDR3 spells CASSTGRYNQPQHF. DNA for the CDR3: TGTGCCAGCAGCACCGGACGGTACAATCAGCCCCAGCATTTT.

V is TRBV5-5 and J is TRBJ1-1, with 9 nucleotides matching TRBD1. The CDR3 extends over 15 amino acids. The V and J ends lost 2 bases and 1 base, in that order; junction bases with no gene match: 3. Germline assignment: CDR1 SGHKS and CDR2 YYEKEE (reference sequence). In nucleotides, the CDR3 is TGTGCCAGCAGCTTATACAGGGGGCAGAACACTGAAGCTTTCTTT. Amino acids: CASSLYRGQNTEAFF.

CDR3 amino acids: CASSAEQGVGSLHF. The CDR3 DNA is TGCGCCAGCAGCGCCGAACAGGGGGTTGGGTCCCTCCACTTT. The chain is built from TRBV5-1 and TRBJ1-6; 8 positions agree with TRBD1. Germline V lookup: CDR1 SGHRS, CDR2 YFSETQ. The CDR3 runs 14 residues. V lost 4 bases to trimming and J lost 14 bases; unmatched junction nucleotides: 11.

This sequence joins TRBV27 and TRBJ2-6; D is perhaps TRBD2 (5 bases). Germline V gene lookup returns CDR1 MNHEY and CDR2 SMNVEV (reference sequence). The CDR3 is made up of 17 amino acids. The V end was cut by 7 bases, the J end by 1 base, with 17 bases between. The DNA for the CDR3 is TGTGCCAGCAACGTCCACGGAGGCCTTTCTGGGGCCAACGTCCTGACTTTC. Protein product: CASNVHGGLSGANVLTF.

The chain employs TRBV19 and TRBJ1-1; D uncertain. Germline values: CDR1 LNHDA, CDR2 SQIVND (reference sequence). Trimming left V 5 bases short and J 3 bases short, with 10 bases between. This CDR3 comprises 13 residues. CDR3 amino acids: CASSFGLDTEAFF. Here the CDR3 DNA reads TGTGCCAGTAGTTTCGGGCTGGACACTGAAGCTTTCTTT.

The V and J genes are TRBV2 and TRBJ2-1; D ambiguous. Germline V gives CDR1 SNHLY, CDR2 FYNNEI. V lost 6 bases and J lost 6, with 9 bases in between. The CDR3 consists of 12 residues. The CDR3 nucleotides read TGTGCCAGCAGCCCATTTAGCAATGAGCAGTTCTTC. Protein: CASSPFSNEQFF.

The chain is built from TRBV7-5 and TRBJ1-2; TRBD1, the table's D call, was not compared with the DNA. TRBV7-5 is a pseudogene segment. The CDR3 is 14 amino acids. The CDR3 protein is CVRSLSDSHYGYTF. In DNA, the CDR3 is TGTGTCAGAAGCTTAAGCGACAGTCACTATGGCTACACCTTC.

The gene calls are TRBV28 and TRBJ2-3; D is uncertain. The CDR3 covers 13 residues. V lost 5 bases, J lost 6 bases, and 12 bases lay in between. The germline CDR1 and CDR2 sequences are MDHEN and SYDVKM. CDR3 DNA: TGTGCCAGCAGTCCAACCTTTAGGGATACGCAGTATTTT. It translates to CASSPTFRDTQYF. The whole variable domain, remainder taken from reference TRBV28 and TRBJ2-3, is DVKVTQSSRYLVKRTGEKVFLECVQDMDHENMFWYRQDPGLGLRLIYFSYDVKMKEKGDIPEGYSVSREKKERFSLILESASTNQTSMYLCASSPTFRDTQYFGPGTRLTVL.

V usage is TRBV28 and J usage is TRBJ1-2, with a tentative D call TRBD1 (6 bases). CDR1 is MDHEN, CDR2 SYDVKM, per germline. The V end was cut by 8 bases, the J end by 5 bases, with 15 bases between. CDR3 length: 13 residues. The CDR3 is CASSPGGGYGYTF. In nucleotides, the CDR3 is TGTGCCAGCTCACCCGGGGGCGGATATGGCTACACCTTC.

V usage is TRBV6-1 and J usage is TRBJ2-2, with D perhaps TRBD1 or TRBD2 (7 bases each). The CDR3 is made up of 15 amino acids. Germline CDR1 and CDR2: MNHNS and SASEGT. Trimming took off 2 bases at V and 7 bases at J, with 14 bases between the two ends. This CDR3 is CASSETQGGFGELFF. The CDR3 nucleotides read TGTGCCAGCAGTGAAACCCAGGGGGGGTTCGGGGAGCTGTTTTTT.

This chain joins TRBV6-5 and TRBJ2-3, with 14 bases that match TRBD2. The CDR3 spans 13 residues. Germline CDR1 reads MNHEY; CDR2 reads SVGAGI. V shed 6 bases, J shed 9 bases, and the junction held 2 bases outside the gene matches. For the CDR3, the DNA is TGTGCCAGCAGCGGACTAGCGGGAGGAACGCAGTATTTT. It yields the protein CASSGLAGGTQYF.